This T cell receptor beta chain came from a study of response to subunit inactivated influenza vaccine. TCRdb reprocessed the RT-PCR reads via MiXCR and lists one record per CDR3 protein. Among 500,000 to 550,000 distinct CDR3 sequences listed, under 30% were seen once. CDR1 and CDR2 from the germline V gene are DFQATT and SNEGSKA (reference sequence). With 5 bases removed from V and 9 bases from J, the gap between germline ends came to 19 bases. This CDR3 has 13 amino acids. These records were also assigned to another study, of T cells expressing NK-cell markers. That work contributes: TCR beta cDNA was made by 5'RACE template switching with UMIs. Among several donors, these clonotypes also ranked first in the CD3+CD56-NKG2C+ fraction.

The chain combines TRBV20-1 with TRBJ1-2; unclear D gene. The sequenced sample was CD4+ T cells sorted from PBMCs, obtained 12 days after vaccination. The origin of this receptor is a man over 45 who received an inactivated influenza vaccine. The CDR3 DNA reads TGCAGTGCTTCCCGGACGGCACGTGAGAGCTACACCTTC. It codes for CSASRTARESYTF.